This T cell receptor (beta chain) was identified in a study of blood T cell repertoires in COVID-19. There are 16 residues in the CDR3. With 3 bases clipped from V and 9 bases from J, the junction kept 10 bases outside the gene matches. Germline CDR1 SGDLS, CDR2 YYNGEE. Using immunoSEQ multiplex PCR, the repertoire was profiled, and TCRdb retains in-frame clones only, with some absent. The repertoire consists of 260,000 or so clones, with about nine tenths occurring once and the leading ten covering about 14%. J is TRBJ2-1 and V is TRBV9, with 12 bases lining up with TRBD2. This TCR was recovered from a young man who had recovered from COVID-19. The sequencing input was PBMCs or T cells enriched from blood (not recorded which). CDR3 bases: TGTGCCAGCAGCGGCGGAAGACTAGCGGGAGTGAGTGAGCAGTTCTTC. Translating gives CASSGGRLAGVSEQFF. Using reference TRBV9 and TRBJ2-1 for the parts outside the CDR3, the full variable domain is DSGVTQTPKHLITATGQRVTLRCSPRSGDLSVYWYQQSLDQGLQFLIQYYNGEERAKGNILERFSAQQFPDLHSELNLSSLELGDSALYFCASSGGRLAGVSEQFFGPGTRLTVL.